This T cell receptor beta chain stems from a study of tumor and adjacent non-tumor tissue in lung cancer (dated by TCRdb to the late 2010s). General notes on the study: Patients with adenocarcinoma (about 12), squamous cell carcinoma (2) and small cell lung cancer (1) were included in the cohort. In total, sequencing yielded 125,075,908 productive TCRbeta reads, which works out to an average of approximately 4.1 million reads per sample. Among the approximately 15 patients, ages ranged from roughly 31 to 76 years, around 10 were men and 5 were women, and disease was TNM stage I to III. The study compared bulk TCRbeta repertoires from lung tumor tissue and matched distant non-tumor lung tissue of about 16 lung cancer patients. About 30 paired specimens, one tumor and one normal lung sample per patient, were profiled by TCRbeta CDR3 sequencing.

In the germline V gene (reference sequence), CDR1 corresponds to MNHNY and CDR2 to SVGAGI. The CDR3 numbers 17 residues from cysteine through phenylalanine. CDR3 DNA only is kept here, 51 bases in frame from base 1. The investigation overall reported the following: TCR diversity (inverse Simpson) was significantly higher in tumor than in normal lung tissue (roughly 430 vs 170, P = 0.0075, Mann-Whitney U test). TCR diversity was significantly higher in younger patients, and greater tumor TCR diversity was associated with shorter overall survival and shorter disease-free survival. In normal lung, the top 100 clones accounted for a significantly larger cumulative share of the repertoire than in tumor tissue. Neither the sequencing platform nor unique molecular identifiers are named or mentioned anywhere in the methods. The cohort had only 15 patients, and the authors noted that larger samples and more detailed clinical data are needed. Peripheral blood was not sequenced, so blood TCRbeta repertoires in these lung cancer patients were not examined.

Bulk unsorted tissue served as the source for RNA extraction, and RNA quality was assessed using a NanoDrop ND-1000 and an Agilent 2100. The donors were newly diagnosed lung cancer patients admitted for thoracic surgery in China from August to November 2014 who had not received prior chemotherapy. Patients with previous radiotherapy or chemotherapy, or with another concurrent cancer, were excluded from the study. Pieces of surgical tissue measuring about 1-2 cm3 were kept in RNAlater solution and held at -80 degrees C until needed. Note on this clonotype: There is no known antigen for this receptor. A read error may account for a junction end that differs from germline.

To prepare the library, multiplex PCR was applied. Data came from an Illumina HiSeq 2500. Following protocols modified from ARM-PCR, the researchers constructed TCRbeta libraries through three rounds of nested PCR with primers (Table S4). Before sequencing, PCR products of 200-500 bp were excised from the gel and purified with the QIAquick gel extraction kit. On the study's bioinformatics: Reads were cleaned using Trimmomatic, were merged into complete CDR3 sequences using FLASH, and were assigned to V(D)J germline segments using MiTCR. Clonal diversity was calculated as the inverse Simpson's index using VDJtools. A read counted as productive if the sequence was in-frame and lacked a premature stop codon. The public reads were reprocessed in TCRdb via fastp at Q25 and MiXCR, keeping in-frame beta chains. One record per CDR3 amino acid sequence lists the most common genes and DNA. It is TCRdb's table, rather than the study itself, that gives the V and J calls and clone size. This sample comprises 100,000 to 120,000 distinct CDR3 sequences, around 82% of them detected only once. The ten largest make up 20% to 25% of the sample.

The sequence links TRBV6-6 to TRBJ2-7, and possibly TRBD1, on 6 matching bases. Material for sequencing was lung tumor tissue. The source of this sequence is an older man with non-small cell lung cancer. The sequenced DNA is TGTGTCAGCAGTTATGGGTATGGACAGTACCGCAACTACGAGCAATACTTC. This translates into CVSSYGYGQYRNYEQYF.